This T cell receptor (beta chain) appears in the sequencing data of a study of blood T cell repertoires in COVID-19. About the research overall: COVID-19 samples collected from the United States, Italy and Spain covered acute and convalescent phases.

Only in-frame clones appear in the TCRdb table, and some are missing; sequencing was by immunoSEQ multiplex PCR. This table has under 200,000 clones, roughly 84% appearing once. The CDR3 consists of 16 residues. V gave up 3 bases and J gave up 5 bases; unmatched junction bases: 5. Germline-derived CDR1 and CDR2 are KGHDR and SFDVKD. This clone was seen a single time. In terms of age and location, participants ranged from roughly 18 to 100 years and lived in under 30 US areas. Cohorts were based on clinical histories the participants reported. Recovered participants had two consecutive negative NP/OP PCR tests, healthcare professional clearance, or symptom resolution.

The V and J genes are TRBV24-1 and TRBJ2-2; 10 nucleotides agree with TRBD1. The sequenced sample was PBMCs or T cells enriched from blood (not recorded which). This clonotype was obtained from a woman between 50 and 59 years old who had recovered from COVID-19. The CDR3 reads CATSDPRTGGTGELFF. In DNA, the CDR3 is TGTGCCACCAGTGATCCCCGGACAGGGGGTACCGGGGAGCTGTTTTTT.